The 12 T cell receptor beta chains presented below share a single source sample, sequenced in a study of blood T cell repertoires in COVID-19. The method was immunoSEQ multiplex PCR; TCRdb's version includes in-frame clones alone and lacks a portion of them. The sample holds about 210,000 clones, about 88% seen once. The source material was peripheral blood. The receptors shown here come from a middle-aged woman with acute or convalescent COVID-19.

The V and J genes are TRBV19 and TRBJ1-5; possible D gene TRBD1, 5 bases. This CDR3 spans 14 amino acids. Germline V gene sequence: CDR1 LNHDA, CDR2 SQIVND (reference sequence). V gave up 10 bases and J gave up 5 bases, with 18 bases separating them. The CDR3 DNA reads TGTGCCATTCGGGGGGGGGAGTATGATCAGCCCCAGCATTTT. Its protein is CAIRGGEYDQPQHF.

The chain carries TRBV10-3 and TRBJ1-1, with D perhaps matching TRBD1 (6 bases). This CDR3 has 15 residues. The germline V gene has CDR1 ENHRY and CDR2 SYGVKD. The V and J ends lost 7 bases and 6 bases respectively, with 21 bases between them. In DNA form, the CDR3 reads TGTGCCATCACAGCTGGACAGCCGGGTGAGGCTGAAGCTTTCTTT. Its protein is CAITAGQPGEAEAFF.

As concerns this clone: Within the sample, other DNA sequences also encode this same CDR3. V usage is TRBV29-1 and J usage is TRBJ1-5; possible D gene TRBD1, 6 bases. The germline V gene encodes CDR1 SQVTM and CDR2 ANQGSEA. The CDR3 runs 13 residues. V shed 4 bases and J shed 4 bases, with 11 bases lying between them. CDR3 nucleotides: TGCAGCGTTGCGACAGGAGTAAATCAGCCCCAGCATTTT. Translating it yields CSVATGVNQPQHF.

The chain joins TRBV2 to TRBJ1-2, with D unclear. Germline CDR1 reads SNHLY; CDR2 reads FYNNEI. The V end lost 7 bases, the J end lost 4 bases, and 19 bases lay between the germline ends. The CDR3 contains 15 residues. This chain's CDR3 is CASTGFPAASYGYTF. In nucleotides, the CDR3 is TGTGCCAGCACAGGTTTCCCGGCAGCATCCTATGGCTACACCTTC.

The chain couples TRBV4-1 to TRBJ2-5; 8 nucleotides align to TRBD1. Germline CDR1 is MGHRA and CDR2 is YSYEKL. J lost 5 bases, V lost 0 bases, and 14 bases had no gene match. The CDR3 runs to 18 residues. The CDR3 sequence: CASSQDNLGQGLGETQYF. In DNA, the CDR3 is TGCGCCAGCAGCCAAGATAACCTCGGACAGGGTTTGGGGGAGACCCAGTACTTC.

This clone appeared a few times. The chain links TRBV19 to TRBJ1-5, with 11 positions matching TRBD1. Trimming cost V 7 bases and J 5 bases; bases outside gene matches: 4. The V gene's germline CDR1 is LNHDA and CDR2 SQIVND (reference sequence). The CDR3 loop spans 14 amino acids. The CDR3 sequence is CASTRDRGYQPQHF. CDR3 nucleotide sequence: TGTGCCAGTACAAGGGACAGGGGGTATCAGCCCCAGCATTTT.

This rearrangement joins TRBV9 to TRBJ2-2; a possible D gene is TRBD1 (6 bases). CDR1 is SGDLS and CDR2 is YYNGEE in the germline V gene. Trimming stripped 3 bases from V and 6 bases from J, with 9 bases between. CDR3 length equals 13 residues. The CDR3 sequence is CASSAAGAGELFF. In DNA, the CDR3 is TGTGCCAGCAGCGCCGCAGGGGCCGGGGAGCTGTTTTTT.

This clone was counted between two and nine times. This chain links TRBV28 with TRBJ2-1, with 13 nucleotides matching TRBD2. This CDR3 spans 14 amino acids. V lost 5 bases, J lost 7 bases, and 2 bases stayed unmatched. Per germline, CDR1 MDHEN and CDR2 SYDVKM. CDR3 nucleotides: TGTGCCAGCAGTACTAGCGGGGGGGTAAATGAGCAGTTCTTC. It specifies CASSTSGGVNEQFF.

The chain is built from TRBV19 and TRBJ1-2; D might be TRBD1 (5 bases). The CDR3 covers 15 residues. Germline CDR1 reads LNHDA; CDR2 reads SQIVND (reference sequence). The ends were cut back, 5 bases at V and 3 bases at J, with 16 bases in the middle. Here the CDR3 reads CASSPLRGGDYGYTF. CDR3 coding DNA: TGTGCCAGTAGTCCCCTCCGGGGGGGTGACTATGGCTACACCTTC. Combining the CDR3 with reference TRBV19 and TRBJ1-2 gives the whole variable domain DGGITQSPKYLFRKEGQNVTLSCEQNLNHDAMYWYRQDPGQGLRLIYYSQIVNDFQKGDIAEGYSVSREKKESFPLTVTSAQKNPTAFYLCASSPLRGGDYGYTFGSGTRLTVV.

CDR3 residues: CASSQGVGGAKSEKLFF. The CDR3 DNA is TGCGCCAGCAGCCAAGGTGTAGGGGGCGCGAAAAGTGAAAAACTGTTTTTT. The chain recombines TRBV4-1 with TRBJ1-4; 7 positions match TRBD1. The germline V gene encodes CDR1 MGHRA and CDR2 YSYEKL. This CDR3 is 17 amino acids long. V trimming: 1 base; J trimming: 7 bases; junction bases outside the gene matches: 12.

This clone was found once. The genes are TRBV11-2 and TRBJ1-2; TRBD1 aligns across 12 bases. The germline CDR1 and CDR2 sequences are SGHAT and FQNNGV. The V and J ends lost 6 bases and 6 bases, in that order; junction bases with no gene match: 5. This CDR3 spans 14 amino acids. CDR3 DNA sequence: TGTGCCAGCAGTCCCGGGACAGGGGGCAATGGCTACACCTTC. Translating gives CASSPGTGGNGYTF. Drawing the rest from reference TRBV11-2 and TRBJ1-2, the complete variable domain is EAGVAQSPRYKIIEKRQSVAFWCNPISGHATLYWYQQILGQGPKLLIQFQNNGVVDDSQLPKDRFSAERLKGVDSTLKIQPAKLEDSAVYLCASSPGTGGNGYTFGSGTRLTVV.

V and J are TRBV7-8 and TRBJ2-1; tentatively, D is TRBD1 (6 bases). V dropped 5 bases and J dropped 6 bases, with 14 bases sitting between them. In germline, CDR1 is SGHVS, CDR2 FQNEAQ. The CDR3 spans 14 residues. CDR3 DNA sequence: TGTGCCAGCAGCCCAGACAGGTTAGGCAATGAGCAGTTCTTC. It codes for CASSPDRLGNEQFF.